The clone carrying this T cell receptor beta chain was seen at least ten times. No antigen is known for it. Germline CDR1 is SNHLY and CDR2 is FYNNEI. This CDR3 is built from 13 residues. V lost 5 bases to trimming and J lost 2 bases, with 10 bases between them. The sample belongs to a study of T cells in Graves' hyperthyroidism and ophthalmopathy. About the study: Peripheral blood collection took place at initial diagnosis, before any treatment. Study conclusions and caveats: Ophthalmopathy was separated from stable hyperthyroidism by a 13 V-J model.

Researchers amplified the TCR beta CDR3 regions from RNA transcripts. An initial round of RT-PCR targeting the TCR CDR3 relied on the HTBI primer set. One entry per CDR3 protein, called by TCRdb with MiXCR from the multiplex PCR reads. The data contain roughly 500,000 distinct CDR3 sequences, approximately 25% of them seen just once; the ten biggest clones take up 11%. Patients affected by ophthalmopathy presented a Clinical Activity Score of at least 3, a NOSPECS grade of at least 4, and disease duration below 3 months. The receptor was derived from a woman between 25 and 40 years old with Graves' ophthalmopathy. Sequencing was carried out using blood. The chain is built from TRBV2 and TRBJ2-7; D ambiguous. CDR3 DNA: TGTGCCAGCAGTCCTTACGGGCCCTACGAGCAGTACTTC. This codes for CASSPYGPYEQYF.